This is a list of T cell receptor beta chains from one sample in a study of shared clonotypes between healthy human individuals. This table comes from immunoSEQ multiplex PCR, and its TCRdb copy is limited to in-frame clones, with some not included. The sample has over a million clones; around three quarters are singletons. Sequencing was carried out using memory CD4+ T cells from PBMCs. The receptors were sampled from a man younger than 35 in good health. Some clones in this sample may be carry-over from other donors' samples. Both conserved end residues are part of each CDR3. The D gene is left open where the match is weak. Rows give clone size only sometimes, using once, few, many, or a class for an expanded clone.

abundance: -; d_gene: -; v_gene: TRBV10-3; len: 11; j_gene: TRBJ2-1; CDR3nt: TGTGCCATCAGTGACCGACAGGAGCAGTTCTTC; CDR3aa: CAISDRQEQFF
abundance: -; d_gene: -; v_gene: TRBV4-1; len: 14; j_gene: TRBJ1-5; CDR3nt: TGCGCCAGCAGCCAAGGCAGGCAGCATCAGCCCCAGCATTTT; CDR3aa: CASSQGRQHQPQHF
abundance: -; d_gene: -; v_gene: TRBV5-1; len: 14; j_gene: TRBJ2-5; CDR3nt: TGCGCCAGCAGCTTGGGAGCGGTACAAGAGACCCAGTACTTC; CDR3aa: CASSLGAVQETQYF
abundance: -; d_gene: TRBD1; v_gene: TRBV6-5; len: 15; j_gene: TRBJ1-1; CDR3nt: TGTGCCAGCAGTTACGACCCCCACAGGGGAACTGAAGCTTTCTTT; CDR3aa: CASSYDPHRGTEAFF
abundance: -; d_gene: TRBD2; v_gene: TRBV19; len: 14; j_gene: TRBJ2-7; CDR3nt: TGTGCCAGTAGTCTAGCGGGAGGGCCCTACGAGCAGTACTTC; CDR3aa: CASSLAGGPYEQYF
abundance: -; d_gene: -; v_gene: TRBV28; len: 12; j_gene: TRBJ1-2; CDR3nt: TGTGCCAGCAGTTCCCCATACTATGGCTACACCTTC; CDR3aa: CASSSPYYGYTF
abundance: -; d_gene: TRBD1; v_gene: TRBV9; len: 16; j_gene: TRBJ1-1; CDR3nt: TGTGCCAGCAGCAGATGGGACAGCTTCATGAACACTGAAGCTTTCTTT; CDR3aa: CASSRWDSFMNTEAFF
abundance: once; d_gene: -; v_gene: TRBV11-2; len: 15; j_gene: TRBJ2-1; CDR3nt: TGTGCCAGCAGGCCCGGGACTTACCGATACAATGAGCAGTTCTTC; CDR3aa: CASRPGTYRYNEQFF
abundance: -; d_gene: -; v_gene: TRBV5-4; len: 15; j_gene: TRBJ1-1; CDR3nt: TGTGCCAGCAGCCCCGAGTGGGCTATGAACACTGAAGCTTTCTTT; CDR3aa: CASSPEWAMNTEAFF
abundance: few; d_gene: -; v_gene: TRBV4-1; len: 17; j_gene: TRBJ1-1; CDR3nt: TGCGCCAGCAGCCAGGAAAAGGTTCTCTTAGGGAACACTGAAGCTTTCTTT; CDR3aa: CASSQEKVLLGNTEAFF
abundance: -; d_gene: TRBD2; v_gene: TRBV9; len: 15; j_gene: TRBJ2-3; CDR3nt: TGTGCCAGCAGCGTAGCCCCGGGGGGTCGGGGTACGCAGTATTTT; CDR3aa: CASSVAPGGRGTQYF
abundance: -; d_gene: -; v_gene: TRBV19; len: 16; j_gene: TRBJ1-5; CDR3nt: TGTGCCAGTAGGTGGGAATGGACACATAGCAATCAGCCCCAGCATTTT; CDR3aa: CASRWEWTHSNQPQHF
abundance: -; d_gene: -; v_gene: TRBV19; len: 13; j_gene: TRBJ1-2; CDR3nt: -; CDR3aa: CASSFLENYGYTF
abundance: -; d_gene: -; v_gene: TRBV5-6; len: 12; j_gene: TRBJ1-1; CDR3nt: TGTGCCAGCAGCCGCTGGGGGGCTGAAGCTTTCTTT; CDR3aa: CASSRWGAEAFF
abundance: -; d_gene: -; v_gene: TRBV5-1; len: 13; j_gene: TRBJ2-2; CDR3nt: TGCGCCAGCAGCTTGGAAGGCATCGGGGAGCTGTTTTTT; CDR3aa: CASSLEGIGELFF
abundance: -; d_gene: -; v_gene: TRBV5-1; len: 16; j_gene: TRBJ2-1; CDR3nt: TGCGCCAGCAGCTTGGGATCCAGTAGCTCCTACAATGAGCAGTTCTTC; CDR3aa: CASSLGSSSSYNEQFF
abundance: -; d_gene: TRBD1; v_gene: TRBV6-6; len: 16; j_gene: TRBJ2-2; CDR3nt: TGTGCCAGCAGTTATTTGGGACAGGGGGGGACCGGGGAGCTGTTTTTT; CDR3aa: CASSYLGQGGTGELFF
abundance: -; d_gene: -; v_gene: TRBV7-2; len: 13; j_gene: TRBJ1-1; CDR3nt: TGTGCCAGCAGCTTAATCAAAGACACTGAAGCTTTCTTT; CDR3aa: CASSLIKDTEAFF
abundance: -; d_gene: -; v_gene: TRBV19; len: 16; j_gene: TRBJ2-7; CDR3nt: TGTGCCAGTAGTATAGATCTATTGGGCGCCGCCTACGAGCAGTACTTC; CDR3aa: CASSIDLLGAAYEQYF
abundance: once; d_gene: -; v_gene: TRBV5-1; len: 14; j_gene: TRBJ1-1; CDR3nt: TGCGCCAGCAGCCCAACCGAGGGTGGGACTGAAGCTTTCTTT; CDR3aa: CASSPTEGGTEAFF
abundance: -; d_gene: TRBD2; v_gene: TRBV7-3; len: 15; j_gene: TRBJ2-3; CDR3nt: TGTGCCAGCAGCACTTACGGGACTAGTAGGGATACGCAGTATTTT; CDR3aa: CASSTYGTSRDTQYF